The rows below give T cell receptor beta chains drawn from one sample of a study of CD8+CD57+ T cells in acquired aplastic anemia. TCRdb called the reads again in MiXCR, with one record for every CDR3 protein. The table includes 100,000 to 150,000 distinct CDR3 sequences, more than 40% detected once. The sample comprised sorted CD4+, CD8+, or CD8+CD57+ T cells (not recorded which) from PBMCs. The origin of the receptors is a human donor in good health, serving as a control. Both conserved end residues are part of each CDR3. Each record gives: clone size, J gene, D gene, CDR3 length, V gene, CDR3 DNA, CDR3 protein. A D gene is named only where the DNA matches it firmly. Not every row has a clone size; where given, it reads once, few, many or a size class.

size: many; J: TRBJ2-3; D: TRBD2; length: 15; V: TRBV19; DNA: TGTGCCAGTAGTATCGACAGCGGGGGGATGTATACGCAGTATTTT; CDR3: CASSIDSGGMYTQYF
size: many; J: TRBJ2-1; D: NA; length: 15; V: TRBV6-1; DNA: TGTGCCAGCAGTGAAAGCTCAAGCTCCTACAATGAGCAGTTCTTC; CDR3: CASSESSSSYNEQFF
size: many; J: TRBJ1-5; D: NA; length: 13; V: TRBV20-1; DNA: TGCAGTGCTAGCTGGGGGGTCAATCAGCCCCAGCATTTT; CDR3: CSASWGVNQPQHF
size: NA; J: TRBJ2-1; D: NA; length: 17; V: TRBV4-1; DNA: TGCGCCAGCAGCCAAGATGCGGCGCCCAAATCTGTCAATGAGCAGTTCTTC; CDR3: CASSQDAAPKSVNEQFF
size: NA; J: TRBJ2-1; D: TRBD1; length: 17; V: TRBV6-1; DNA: TGTGCCAGCGGTGAAAGGGGGCCGTCGAGCTCCTACAATGAGCAGTTCTTC; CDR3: CASGERGPSSSYNEQFF
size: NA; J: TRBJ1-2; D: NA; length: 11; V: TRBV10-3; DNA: TGTGCCGCTACAGGGTTATATGGCTACACCTTC; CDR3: CAATGLYGYTF
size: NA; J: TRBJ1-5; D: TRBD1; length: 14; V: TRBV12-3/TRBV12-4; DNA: TGTGCCAGCAGTTTAGCGGACAGGGGGCAGCCCCAGCATTTT; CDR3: CASSLADRGQPQHF
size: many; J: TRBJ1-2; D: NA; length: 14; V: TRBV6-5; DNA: TGTGCCAGCAGTTCAAGGGGCACCCCTATGGGCTACACCTTC; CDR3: CASSSRGTPMGYTF
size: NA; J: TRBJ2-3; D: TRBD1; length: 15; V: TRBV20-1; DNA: TGCAGTGCTAGAGAAGGGACAGGCATGTCGGATACGCAGTATTTT; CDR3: CSAREGTGMSDTQYF
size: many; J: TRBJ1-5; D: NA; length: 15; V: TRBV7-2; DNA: TGTGCCAGCAGCTTAGTCCACGGTCAGTTTGAGCCCCAGCATTTT; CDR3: CASSLVHGQFEPQHF
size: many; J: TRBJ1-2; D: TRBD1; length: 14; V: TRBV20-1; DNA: TGCAGTGCTAGCCGACAGGGGAGGGACTATGGCTACACCTTC; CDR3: CSASRQGRDYGYTF
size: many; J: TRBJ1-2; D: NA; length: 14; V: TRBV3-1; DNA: TGTGCCAGCACAGCCGCACAGGGTCAGTATGGCTACACCTTC; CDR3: CASTAAQGQYGYTF
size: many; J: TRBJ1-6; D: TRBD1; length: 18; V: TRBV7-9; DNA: TGTGCCAGCAGCCCCCCGGGACAGGAGTTATCCTATAATTCACCCCTCCACTTT; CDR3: CASSPPGQELSYNSPLHF
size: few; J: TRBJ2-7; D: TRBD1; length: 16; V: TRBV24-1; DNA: TGTGCCACCAGTGATCGCGGCGGGACAGGGACCTACGAGCAGTACTTC; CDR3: CATSDRGGTGTYEQYF
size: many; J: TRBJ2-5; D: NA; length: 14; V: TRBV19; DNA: TGTGCCAGTAGCCCGGGACCGGTACAAGAGACCCAGTACTTC; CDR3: CASSPGPVQETQYF
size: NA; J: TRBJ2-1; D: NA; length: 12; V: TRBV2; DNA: TGTGCCAGCAGTCCCGAGGGTAGTGAGCAGTTCTTC; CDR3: CASSPEGSEQFF
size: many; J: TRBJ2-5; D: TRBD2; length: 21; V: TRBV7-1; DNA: TGTGCCAGCAGCTCCACACCCTTACTAGCGGGGGGCCGCATCTACCAAGAGACCCAGTACTTC; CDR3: CASSSTPLLAGGRIYQETQYF
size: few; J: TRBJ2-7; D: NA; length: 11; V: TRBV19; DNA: TGTGCCAGTGGGCCCACCTACGAGCAGTACTTC; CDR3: CASGPTYEQYF
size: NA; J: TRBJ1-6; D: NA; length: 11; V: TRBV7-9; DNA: TGTGCCAGCAGCTTAGGCGGACCCCTCCACTTT; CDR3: CASSLGGPLHF
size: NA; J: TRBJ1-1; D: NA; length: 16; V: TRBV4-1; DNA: TGCGCCAGCAGCCAAGGAAAGGGAGGGGGGGCCACTGAAGCTTTCTTT; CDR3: CASSQGKGGGATEAFF
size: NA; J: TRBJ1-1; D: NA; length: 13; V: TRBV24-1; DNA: TGTGCCACCAGTGCCATCGGGAGTAATGAAGCTTTCTTT; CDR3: CATSAIGSNEAFF
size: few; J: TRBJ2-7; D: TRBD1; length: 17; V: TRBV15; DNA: TGTGCCACCAGCAGATCGATCGGACAGGGACTCTCCTACGAGCAGTACTTC; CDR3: CATSRSIGQGLSYEQYF
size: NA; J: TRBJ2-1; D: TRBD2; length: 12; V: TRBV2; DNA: TGTGCCAGACAGGGACTAGCGGGAAGTCTGTCCTTC; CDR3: CARQGLAGSLSF
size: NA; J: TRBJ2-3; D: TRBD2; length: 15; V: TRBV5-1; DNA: TGCGCCAGCAGCTTCCGGACTAGCGGCACAGATACGCAGTATTTT; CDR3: CASSFRTSGTDTQYF
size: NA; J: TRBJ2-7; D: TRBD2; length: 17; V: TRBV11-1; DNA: TGTGCCAGCAGCCCGAATCGGGGGTTCAGCGGGGGCGGTGAGCAGTACTTC; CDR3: CASSPNRGFSGGGEQYF
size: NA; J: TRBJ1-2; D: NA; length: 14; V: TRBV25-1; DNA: TGTGCCAGCAGTGAATATGAGGAAGCTTATGGCTACACCTTC; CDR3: CASSEYEEAYGYTF
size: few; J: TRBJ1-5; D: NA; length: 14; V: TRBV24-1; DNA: TGTGCCACCAGTGACACAGGTAAGGCTCAGCCCCAGCATTTT; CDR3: CATSDTGKAQPQHF
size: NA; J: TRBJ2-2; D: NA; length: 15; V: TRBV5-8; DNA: TGTGCCAGCAGCTTGGGGCAGGGATTCACCGGGGAGCTGCTTTTT; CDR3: CASSLGQGFTGELLF
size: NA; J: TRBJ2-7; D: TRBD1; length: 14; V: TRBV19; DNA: TGTGCCAGTAGACCGACAGGGAGTACCTACGAGCAGTACTTC; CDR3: CASRPTGSTYEQYF
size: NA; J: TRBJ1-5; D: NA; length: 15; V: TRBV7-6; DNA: TGTGCCAGCAGCTTAATAGGGGATAGCAATCAGCCCCAGCATTTT; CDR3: CASSLIGDSNQPQHF
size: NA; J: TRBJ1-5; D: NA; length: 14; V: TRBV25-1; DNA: TGTGCCAGCAGTGAATGGGGGGGCAATCAGCCCCAGCATTTT; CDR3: CASSEWGGNQPQHF
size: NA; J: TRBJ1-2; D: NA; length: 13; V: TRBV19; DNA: TGTGCCAGTAGTATATCGGGCAGCTATGGCTACACCTTC; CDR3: CASSISGSYGYTF
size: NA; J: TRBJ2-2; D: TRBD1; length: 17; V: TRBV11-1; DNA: TGTGCCAGCAGCCCTAAAGACAGGGGTTTGTTAGCCGGGGAGCTGTATTTT; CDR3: CASSPKDRGLLAGELYF
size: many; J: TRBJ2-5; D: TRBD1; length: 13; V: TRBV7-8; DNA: TGTGCCAGCAGCCCCGACAGGGGTAAGACCCAGTACTTC; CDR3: CASSPDRGKTQYF
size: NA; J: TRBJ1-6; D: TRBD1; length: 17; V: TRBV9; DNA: TGTGCCAGCAGCCCGTCCTCGGACAGGGTCCGTGATTCACCCCTCCACTTT; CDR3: CASSPSSDRVRDSPLHF
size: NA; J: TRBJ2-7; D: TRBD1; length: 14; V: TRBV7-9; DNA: TGTGCCAGCAGCGCCCGGGACAGACACTACGAGCAGTACTTC; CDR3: CASSARDRHYEQYF
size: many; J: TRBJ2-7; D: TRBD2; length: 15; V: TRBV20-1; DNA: TGCAGTGCCCTTGTATGGACTAGCGGAATCTACGAGCAGTACTTC; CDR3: CSALVWTSGIYEQYF
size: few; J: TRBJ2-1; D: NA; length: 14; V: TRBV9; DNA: TGTGCCAGCAGCGTAGCTACAGGGAACAATGAGCAGTTCTTC; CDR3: CASSVATGNNEQFF
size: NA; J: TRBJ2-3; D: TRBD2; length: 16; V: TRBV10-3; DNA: TGTGCCATCAGTGACAGGACTAGCGGGGGCACAGATACGCAGTATTTT; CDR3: CAISDRTSGGTDTQYF
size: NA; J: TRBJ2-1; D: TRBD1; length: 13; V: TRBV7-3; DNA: TGTGCCAGCAGCTTGGACAGGTACGATGAGCAGTTCTTC; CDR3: CASSLDRYDEQFF
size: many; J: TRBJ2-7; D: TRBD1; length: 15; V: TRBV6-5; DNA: TGTGCCAGCATTCAATCGGGGACAGGGGCGCACGAGCAGTACTTC; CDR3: CASIQSGTGAHEQYF
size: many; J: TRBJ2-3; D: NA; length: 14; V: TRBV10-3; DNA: TGTGCCACCGAAGCGAGCGGCGGCACAGATACGCAGTATTTT; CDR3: CATEASGGTDTQYF
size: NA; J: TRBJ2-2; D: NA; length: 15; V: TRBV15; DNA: TGTGCCACCAGCAGAGATTATATCGACACCGGGGAGCTGTTTTTT; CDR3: CATSRDYIDTGELFF
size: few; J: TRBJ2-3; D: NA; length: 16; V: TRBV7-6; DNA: TGTGCCAGCAGCTTACTCGATGGGGAGGTCGCAGATACGCAGTATTTT; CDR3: CASSLLDGEVADTQYF
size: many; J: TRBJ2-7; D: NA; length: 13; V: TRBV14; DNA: TGTGCCAGCAGCCAATCCGCAGGGGACGAGCAGTACTTC; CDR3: CASSQSAGDEQYF
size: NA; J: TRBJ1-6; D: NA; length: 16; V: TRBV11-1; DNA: TGTGCCAGCAGCCCCCTTGGCGAGAAGGCTAATTCACCCCTCCACTTT; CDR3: CASSPLGEKANSPLHF
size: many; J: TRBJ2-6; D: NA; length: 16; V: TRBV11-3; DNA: TGTGCCAGCAGCTTAGTTATAACTGCTGGGGCCAACGTCCTGACTTTC; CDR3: CASSLVITAGANVLTF
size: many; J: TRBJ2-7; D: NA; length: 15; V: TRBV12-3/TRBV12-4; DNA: TGTGCCAGCAGTTTTATATCGGGGAGCTCCTACGAGCAGTACTTC; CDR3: CASSFISGSSYEQYF
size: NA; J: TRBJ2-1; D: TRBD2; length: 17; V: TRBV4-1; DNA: TGCGCCAGCAGCCAAGAATGGACTAGCCGCTCCTACAATGAGCAGTTCTTC; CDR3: CASSQEWTSRSYNEQFF
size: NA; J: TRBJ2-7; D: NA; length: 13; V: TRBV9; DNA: TGTGCCAGCAGCGAGGGCCCTTCCTACGAGCAGTACTTC; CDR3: CASSEGPSYEQYF
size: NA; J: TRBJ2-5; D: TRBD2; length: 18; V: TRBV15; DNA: TGTGCCACCAGCAGACCTACTAGCGGGGGGTCCTCGGTCAATGAGCAGTACTTC; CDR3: CATSRPTSGGSSVNEQYF
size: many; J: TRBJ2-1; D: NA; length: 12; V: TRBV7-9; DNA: TGTGCCAGCAGCCTCCCGGGCGGGGAGCAGTTCTTC; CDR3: CASSLPGGEQFF
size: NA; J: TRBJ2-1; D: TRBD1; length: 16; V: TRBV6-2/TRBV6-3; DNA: TGTGCCAGCAGTTACCAACCGGGACAGTCCTACAATGAGCAGTTCTTC; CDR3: CASSYQPGQSYNEQFF
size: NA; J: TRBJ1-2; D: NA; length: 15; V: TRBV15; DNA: TGTGCCACCAGCAGAGTGACAGATATAAACTATGGCTACACCTTC; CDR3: CATSRVTDINYGYTF
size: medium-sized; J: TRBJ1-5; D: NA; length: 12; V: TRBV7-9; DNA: TGTGCCAGCAGCTTAGGCAATCAGCCCCAGCATTTT; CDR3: CASSLGNQPQHF